Listed here are 11 T cell receptor beta chains from one sample, sequenced in a study of cytomegalovirus exposure and HLA in healthy donors. A multiplex PCR was run with 60 Vbeta primers and 13 Jbeta primers. Produced via immunoSEQ multiplex PCR; TCRdb's table is partial and in-frame only. In total, the table holds 70,000 to 80,000 clones. Sequenced input: PBMCs. These receptors all stem from a man aged 35 to 55 in good health and CMV-seronegative.

V is TRBV5-1 and J is TRBJ2-5; 7 bases align to TRBD1. The CDR3 runs 17 residues. V lost 2 bases to trimming and J lost 3 bases; unmatched junction nucleotides: 13. CDR1 SGHRS and CDR2 YFSETQ come from the germline V gene. In DNA, the CDR3 is TGCGCCAGCAGCTTCAGGGTGAGGGGGCAGTTGGAAGAGACCCAGTACTTC. Its protein product is CASSFRVRGQLEETQYF.

The J gene is TRBJ2-5, the V gene TRBV30; D might be TRBD1 (7 bases). The CDR3 spans 14 residues. V shed 2 bases and J shed 3 bases, with 13 bases lying between them. Germline loops: CDR1 GTSNPN, CDR2 SVGIG (reference sequence). The CDR3 sequence: CAWSIQGGEETQYF. CDR3 bases: TGTGCCTGGAGTATTCAGGGGGGCGAAGAGACCCAGTACTTC.

V usage is TRBV19 and J usage is TRBJ1-6; D is ambiguous. Trimming shortened V by 0 bases and J by 10 bases, and 13 bases separated the two germline ends. From germline, CDR1 is LNHDA and CDR2 SQIVND (reference sequence). CDR3 size: 15 residues. The CDR3 sequence: CASSIDRGMESPLHF. CDR3 DNA sequence: TGTGCCAGTAGTATAGATCGAGGGATGGAGTCACCCCTCCACTTT.

The CDR3 region is CASSLAYYEQYF. DNA of the CDR3: TGTGCCAGCAGCTTGGCCTACTACGAGCAGTACTTC. This sequence joins TRBV5-5 and TRBJ2-7; unclear D gene. CDR3 length: 12 residues. Trimming left V 0 bases short and J 3 bases short, with 4 bases between. Germline CDR1 SGHKS, CDR2 YYEKEE (reference sequence).

This chain joins TRBV6-1 and TRBJ1-5; TRBD1 might be the D (5 bases). Per germline, CDR1 MNHNS and CDR2 SASEGT. V was cut by 0 bases and J by 4 bases, with 10 bases left in between. This CDR3 is built from 15 residues. This CDR3 is CASSEAKGFNQPQHF. In nucleotides, the CDR3 is TGTGCCAGCAGTGAAGCGAAGGGGTTTAATCAGCCCCAGCATTTT.

The CDR3 sequence is CASSYRDRGTDTQYF. In DNA form, the CDR3 reads TGCGCCAGCAGCTACCGGGACAGGGGGACAGATACGCAGTATTTT. J is TRBJ2-3 and V is TRBV5-1; the match to TRBD1 covers 11 bases. V lost 3 bases, J lost 3 bases, and 3 bases stayed unmatched. The CDR3 sequence is 15 residues long. Per germline, CDR1 SGHRS and CDR2 YFSETQ. The full variable domain, its missing parts supplied by reference TRBV5-1 and TRBJ2-3, is KAGVTQTPRYLIKTRGQQVTLSCSPISGHRSVSWYQQTPGQGLQFLFEYFSETQRNKGNFPGRFSGRQFSNSRSEMNVSTLELGDSALYLCASSYRDRGTDTQYFGPGTRLTVL.

The chain combines TRBV6-1 with TRBJ1-3; D remains ambiguous. The V end lost 3 bases, the J end lost 0 bases, and 9 bases lay between the germline ends. The CDR3 runs 15 residues. Germline CDR1 and CDR2: MNHNS and SASEGT. This CDR3 is CASSESGSSGNTIYF. The CDR3 coding sequence is TGTGCCAGCAGTGAGTCAGGCTCCTCTGGAAACACCATATATTTT.

The rearrangement joins TRBV7-9 to TRBJ2-7; 7 nucleotides align to TRBD1. Germline CDR1 is SEHNR and CDR2 is FQNEAQ (reference sequence). The CDR3 runs to 12 residues. V shed 5 bases and J 4 bases; nucleotides not matched to a gene: 2. CDR3 DNA sequence: TGTGCCAGCAGCATGGGACAGTACGAGCAGTACTTC. Translation: CASSMGQYEQYF.

With regard to this clone: As the CDR3 is not closed by the conserved phenylalanine or tryptophan, this likely results from a read error. The DNA is left out, because the CDR3 cannot be placed on it with certainty; the CDR3 is given as TCRdb lists it. The gene calls are TRBV6-4 and TRBJ1-6; the table assigns TRBD1, which was not confirmed against the DNA. The CDR3 length equals 14 residues, ends included. CDR1 MRHNA and CDR2 SNTAGT come from the germline V gene. Here the CDR3 reads CASSPRQRVAQPDR.

The rearrangement links TRBV5-4 to TRBJ2-5; 8 nucleotides agree with TRBD2. Germline assignment: CDR1 SGHNT and CDR2 YYREEE (reference sequence). This CDR3 has 14 residues. J lost 1 base, V lost 4 bases, and 3 bases had no gene match. In nucleotides, the CDR3 is TGTGCCAGCAGCCAAACTAGCGGCCAAGAGACCCAGTACTTC. This codes for CASSQTSGQETQYF.

The chain combines TRBV25-1 with TRBJ2-1; D might be TRBD1 (5 bases). The germline V gene has CDR1 MGHDK and CDR2 SYGVNS. The CDR3 is made up of 14 amino acids. Trimming removed 7 bases at V and 0 bases at J, with 10 bases between. The CDR3 loop is CASIGHSSYNEQFF. DNA of the CDR3: TGTGCCAGCATTGGACACAGCTCCTACAATGAGCAGTTCTTC.